This T cell receptor (beta chain) was recorded in a study of blood T cell repertoires in COVID-19. The wider study: From the United States, Italy and Spain came samples of acute and convalescent COVID-19. The analysed material was cDNA or gDNA that came from T cells, B-cell-depleted T cells, or PBMCs.

Sequencing used immunoSEQ multiplex PCR; TCRdb keeps in-frame clones, though not all of them. Of 250,000 or so clones listed, 88% are singletons. Between the trimmed V and J ends, which lost 2 bases and 1 base, there was a span of 8 bases. CDR3 size: 14 residues. Germline V gene lookup returns CDR1 SEHNR and CDR2 FQNEAQ (reference sequence). This clone came up once. Sample: peripheral blood. The V and J genes are TRBV7-9 and TRBJ1-1; no clear D. The TCR originated in a woman aged 25 to 39 with acute or convalescent COVID-19. CDR3 sequence reads: CASSLTAGNTEAFF. CDR3 DNA: TGTGCCAGCAGCTTAACCGCAGGGAACACTGAAGCTTTCTTT.